This TCR beta chain was captured by sequencing in a study of blood T cell repertoires in COVID-19. Sequenced by immunoSEQ multiplex PCR; TCRdb stores in-frame clones only, minus some. The profile shows 130,000 to 150,000 clones, about 89% of them singletons. Adults between about 18 and 95 years of age took part from some 25 US areas. Germline-derived CDR1 and CDR2 are SNHLY and FYNNEI. The germline V and J ends were trimmed by 6 bases and 0 bases, with 12 bases remaining between them. The CDR3 has 16 amino acids. The chain has TRBV2 and TRBJ1-6; possible D gene TRBD1, 6 bases. The origin of this receptor is a man between 60 and 75 years old who had recovered from COVID-19. The sequenced sample consisted of PBMCs or T cells enriched from blood (not recorded which). CDR3 nucleotide sequence: TGTGCCAGCAGCCTGGACAGACGCTCCTATAATTCACCCCTCCACTTT. It yields the protein CASSLDRRSYNSPLHF.